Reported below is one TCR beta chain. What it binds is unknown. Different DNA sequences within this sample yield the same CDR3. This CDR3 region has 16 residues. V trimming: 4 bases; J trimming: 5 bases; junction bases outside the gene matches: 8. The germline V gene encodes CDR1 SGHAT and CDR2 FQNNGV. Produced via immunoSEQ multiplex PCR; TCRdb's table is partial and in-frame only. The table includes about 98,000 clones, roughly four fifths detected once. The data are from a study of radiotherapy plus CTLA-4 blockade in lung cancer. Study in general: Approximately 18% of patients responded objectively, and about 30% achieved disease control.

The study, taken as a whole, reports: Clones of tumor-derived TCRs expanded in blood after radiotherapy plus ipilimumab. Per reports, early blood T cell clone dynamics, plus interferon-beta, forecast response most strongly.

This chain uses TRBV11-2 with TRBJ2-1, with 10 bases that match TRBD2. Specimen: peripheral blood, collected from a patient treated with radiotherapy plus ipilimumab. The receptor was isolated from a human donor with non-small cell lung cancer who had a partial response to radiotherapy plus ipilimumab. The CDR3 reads CASSSPAGGSHNEQFF. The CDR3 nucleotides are TGTGCCAGCAGCTCTCCAGCGGGGGGGTCCCACAATGAGCAGTTCTTC.